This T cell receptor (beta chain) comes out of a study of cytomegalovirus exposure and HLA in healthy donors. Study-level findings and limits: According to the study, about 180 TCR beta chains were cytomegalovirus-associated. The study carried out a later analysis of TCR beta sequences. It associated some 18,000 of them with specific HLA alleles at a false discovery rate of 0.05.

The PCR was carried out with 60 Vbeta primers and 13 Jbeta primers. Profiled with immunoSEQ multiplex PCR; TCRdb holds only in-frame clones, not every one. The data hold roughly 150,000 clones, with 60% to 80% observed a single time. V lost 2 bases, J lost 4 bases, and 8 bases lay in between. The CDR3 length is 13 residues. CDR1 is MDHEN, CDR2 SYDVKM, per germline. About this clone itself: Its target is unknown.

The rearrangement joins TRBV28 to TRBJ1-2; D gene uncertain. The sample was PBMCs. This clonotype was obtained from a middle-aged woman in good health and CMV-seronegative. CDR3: CASSLVGAYGYTF. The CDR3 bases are TGTGCCAGCAGTTTAGTGGGCGCCTATGGCTACACCTTC.